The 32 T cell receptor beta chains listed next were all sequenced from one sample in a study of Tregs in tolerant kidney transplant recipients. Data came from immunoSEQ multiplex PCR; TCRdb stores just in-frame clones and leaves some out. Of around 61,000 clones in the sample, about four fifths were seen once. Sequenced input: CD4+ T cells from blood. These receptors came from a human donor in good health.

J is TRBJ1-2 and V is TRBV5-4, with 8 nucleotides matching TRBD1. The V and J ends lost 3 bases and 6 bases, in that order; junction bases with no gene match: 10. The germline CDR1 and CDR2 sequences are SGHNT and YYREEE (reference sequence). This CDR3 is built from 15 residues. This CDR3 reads CASSSPDRGKHGYTF. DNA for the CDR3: TGTGCCAGCAGCTCTCCAGACAGGGGCAAGCATGGCTACACCTTC.

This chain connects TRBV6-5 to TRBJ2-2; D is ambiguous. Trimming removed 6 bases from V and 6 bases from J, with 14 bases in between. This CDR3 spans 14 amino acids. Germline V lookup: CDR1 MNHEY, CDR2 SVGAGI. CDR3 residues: CASRLKGGAGELFF. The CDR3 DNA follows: TGTGCCAGCAGATTGAAGGGTGGGGCCGGGGAGCTGTTTTTT.

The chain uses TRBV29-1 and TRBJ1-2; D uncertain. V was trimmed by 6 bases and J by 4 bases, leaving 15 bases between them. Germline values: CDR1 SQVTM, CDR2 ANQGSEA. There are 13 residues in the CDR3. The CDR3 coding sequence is TGCAGCGTGCTGGGGTCCGGCCTCTATGGCTACACCTTC. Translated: CSVLGSGLYGYTF.

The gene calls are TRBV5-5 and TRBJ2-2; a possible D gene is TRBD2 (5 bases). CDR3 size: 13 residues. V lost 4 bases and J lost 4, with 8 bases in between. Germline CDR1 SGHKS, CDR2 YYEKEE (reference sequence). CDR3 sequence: CASSQLGTGELFF. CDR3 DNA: TGTGCCAGCAGCCAACTAGGCACCGGGGAGCTGTTTTTT.

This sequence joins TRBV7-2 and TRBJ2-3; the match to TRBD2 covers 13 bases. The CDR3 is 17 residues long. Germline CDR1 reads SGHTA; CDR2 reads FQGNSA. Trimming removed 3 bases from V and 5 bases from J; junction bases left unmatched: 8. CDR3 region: CASSLSHGTSGEDTQYF. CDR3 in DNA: TGTGCCAGCAGCTTGTCGCATGGGACTAGCGGGGAAGATACGCAGTATTTT. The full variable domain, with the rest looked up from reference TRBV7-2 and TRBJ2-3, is GAGVSQSPSNKVTEKGKDVELRCDPISGHTALYWYRQSLGQGLEFLIYFQGNSAPDKSGLPSDRFSAERTGGSVSTLTIQRTQQEDSAVYLCASSLSHGTSGEDTQYFGPGTRLTVL.

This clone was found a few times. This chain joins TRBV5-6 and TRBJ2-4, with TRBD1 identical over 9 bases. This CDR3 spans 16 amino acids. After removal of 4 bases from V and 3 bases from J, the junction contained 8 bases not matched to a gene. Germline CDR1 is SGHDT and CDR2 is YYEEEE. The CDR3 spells CASSQQGAPSKNIQYF. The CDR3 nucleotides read TGTGCCAGCAGCCAACAGGGGGCTCCCAGCAAAAACATTCAGTACTTC.

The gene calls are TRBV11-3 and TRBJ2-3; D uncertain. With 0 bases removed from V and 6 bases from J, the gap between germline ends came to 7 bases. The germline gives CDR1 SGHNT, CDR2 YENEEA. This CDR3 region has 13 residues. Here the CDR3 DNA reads TGTGCCAGCAGCTTAGACGGGTTTGATACGCAGTATTTT. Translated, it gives CASSLDGFDTQYF.

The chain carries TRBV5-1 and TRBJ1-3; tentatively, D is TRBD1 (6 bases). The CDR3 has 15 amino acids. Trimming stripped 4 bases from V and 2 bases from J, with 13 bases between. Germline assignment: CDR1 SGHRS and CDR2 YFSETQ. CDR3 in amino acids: CASSTDSRTGNTIYF. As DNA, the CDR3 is TGCGCCAGCAGCACGGACAGCCGAACTGGAAACACCATATATTTT.

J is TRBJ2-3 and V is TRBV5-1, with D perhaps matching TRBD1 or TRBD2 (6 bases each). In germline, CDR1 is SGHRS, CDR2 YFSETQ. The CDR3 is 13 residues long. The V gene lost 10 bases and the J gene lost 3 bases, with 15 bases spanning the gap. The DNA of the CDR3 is TGCGCCGGGGGGACGGGGACAACAGATACGCAGTATTTT. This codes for CAGGTGTTDTQYF.

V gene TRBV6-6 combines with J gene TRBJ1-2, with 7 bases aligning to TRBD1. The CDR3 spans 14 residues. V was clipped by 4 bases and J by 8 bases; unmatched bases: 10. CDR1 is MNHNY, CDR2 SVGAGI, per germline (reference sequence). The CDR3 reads CASSSKQTGYGYTF. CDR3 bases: TGTGCCAGCAGTTCCAAACAGACAGGGTACGGCTACACCTTC.

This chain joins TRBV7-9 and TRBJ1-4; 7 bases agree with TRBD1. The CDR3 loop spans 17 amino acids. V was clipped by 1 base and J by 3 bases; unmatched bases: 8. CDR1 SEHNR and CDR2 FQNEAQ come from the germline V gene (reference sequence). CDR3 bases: TGTGCCAGCAGCTTAGGAGGGATGGGACAGTCTAATGAAAAACTGTTTTTT. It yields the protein CASSLGGMGQSNEKLFF.

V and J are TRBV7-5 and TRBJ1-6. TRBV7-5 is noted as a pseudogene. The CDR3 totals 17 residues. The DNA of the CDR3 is TGTGCCAGAAGCTTAATTACACCTAACTGTGATAATTCACCCCTCCACTTT. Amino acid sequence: CARSLITPNCDNSPLHF.

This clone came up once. The CDR3 is CASSLTGQGEQPQHF. Here the CDR3 DNA reads TGTGCCAGCAGCTTAACGGGACAGGGCGAGCAGCCCCAGCATTTT. This rearrangement joins TRBV7-8 to TRBJ1-5; 9 bases match TRBD1. Germline CDR1 SGHVS, CDR2 FQNEAQ. After removal of 2 bases from V and 7 bases from J, the junction contained 6 bases not matched to a gene. CDR3 size: 15 residues.

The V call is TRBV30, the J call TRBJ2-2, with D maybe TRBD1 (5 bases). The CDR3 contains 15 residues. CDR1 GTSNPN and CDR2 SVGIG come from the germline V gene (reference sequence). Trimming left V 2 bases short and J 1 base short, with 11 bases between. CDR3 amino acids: CAWSLITGNTGELFF. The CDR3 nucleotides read TGTGCCTGGAGTCTGATTACAGGGAACACCGGGGAGCTGTTTTTT. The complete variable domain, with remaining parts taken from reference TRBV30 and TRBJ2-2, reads SQTIHQWPATLVQPVGSPLSLECTVEGTSNPNLYWYRQAAGRGLQLLFYSVGIGQISSEVPQNLSASRPQDRQFILSSKKLLLSDSGFYLCAWSLITGNTGELFFGEGSRLTVL.

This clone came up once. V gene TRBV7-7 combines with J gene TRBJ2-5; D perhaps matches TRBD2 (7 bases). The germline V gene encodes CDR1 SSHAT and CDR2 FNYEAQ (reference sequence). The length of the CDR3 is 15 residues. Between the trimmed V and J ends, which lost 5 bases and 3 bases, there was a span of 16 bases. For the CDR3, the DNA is TGTGCCAGCAGCCTACAAAGGGGGGGGGAAGAGACCCAGTACTTC. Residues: CASSLQRGGEETQYF.

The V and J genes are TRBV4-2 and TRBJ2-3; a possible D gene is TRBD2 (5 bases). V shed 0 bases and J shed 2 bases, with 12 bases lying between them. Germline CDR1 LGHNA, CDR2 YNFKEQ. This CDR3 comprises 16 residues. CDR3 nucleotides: TGTGCCAGCAGCCAAGAGGCGGGTCGGTTCACAGATACGCAGTATTTT. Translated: CASSQEAGRFTDTQYF.

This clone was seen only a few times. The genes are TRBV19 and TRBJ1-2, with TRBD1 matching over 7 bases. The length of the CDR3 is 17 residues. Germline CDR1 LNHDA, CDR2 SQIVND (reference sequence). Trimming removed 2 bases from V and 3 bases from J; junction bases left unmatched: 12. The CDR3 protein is CASSIFMGTAIDYGYTF. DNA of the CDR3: TGTGCCAGTAGTATATTCATGGGGACAGCGATCGACTATGGCTACACCTTC. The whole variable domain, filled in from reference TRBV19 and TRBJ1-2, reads DGGITQSPKYLFRKEGQNVTLSCEQNLNHDAMYWYRQDPGQGLRLIYYSQIVNDFQKGDIAEGYSVSREKKESFPLTVTSAQKNPTAFYLCASSIFMGTAIDYGYTFGSGTRLTVV.

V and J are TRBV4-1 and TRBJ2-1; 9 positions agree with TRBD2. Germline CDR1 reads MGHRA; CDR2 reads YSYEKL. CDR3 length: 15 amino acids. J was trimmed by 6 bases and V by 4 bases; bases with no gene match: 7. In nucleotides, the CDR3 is TGCGCCAGCAGCCCCCCGGGACTAGCCCTCAATGAGCAGTTCTTC. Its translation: CASSPPGLALNEQFF.

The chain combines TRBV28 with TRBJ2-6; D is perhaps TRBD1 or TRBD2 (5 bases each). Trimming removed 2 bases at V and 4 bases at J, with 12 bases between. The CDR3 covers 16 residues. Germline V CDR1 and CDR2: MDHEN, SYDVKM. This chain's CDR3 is CASSLIGGSGANVLTF. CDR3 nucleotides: TGTGCCAGCAGTTTAATTGGGGGATCCGGGGCCAACGTCCTGACTTTC. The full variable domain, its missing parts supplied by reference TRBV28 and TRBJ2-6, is DVKVTQSSRYLVKRTGEKVFLECVQDMDHENMFWYRQDPGLGLRLIYFSYDVKMKEKGDIPEGYSVSREKKERFSLILESASTNQTSMYLCASSLIGGSGANVLTFGAGSRLTVL.

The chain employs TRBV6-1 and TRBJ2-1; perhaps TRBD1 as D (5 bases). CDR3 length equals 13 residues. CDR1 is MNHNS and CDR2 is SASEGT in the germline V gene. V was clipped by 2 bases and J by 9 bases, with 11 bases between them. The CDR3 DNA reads TGTGCCAGCAGTGAACTGGGGCCGGGTGAGCAGTTCTTC. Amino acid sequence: CASSELGPGEQFF.

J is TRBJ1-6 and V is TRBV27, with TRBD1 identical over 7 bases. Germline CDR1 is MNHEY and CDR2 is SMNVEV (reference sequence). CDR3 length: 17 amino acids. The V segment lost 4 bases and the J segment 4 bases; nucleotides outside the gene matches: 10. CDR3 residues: CASSSQTPGQYNSPLHF. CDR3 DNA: TGTGCCAGCAGTTCCCAAACCCCGGGACAGTATAATTCACCCCTCCACTTT.

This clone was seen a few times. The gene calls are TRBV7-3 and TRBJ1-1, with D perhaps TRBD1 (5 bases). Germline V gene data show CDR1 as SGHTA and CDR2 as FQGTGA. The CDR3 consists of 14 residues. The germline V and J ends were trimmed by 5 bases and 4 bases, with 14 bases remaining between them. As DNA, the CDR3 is TGTGCCAGCAGCGTAGGGACGCCTGGCACTGAAGCTTTCTTT. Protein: CASSVGTPGTEAFF.

CDR3: CASSRVAANYGYTF. The CDR3 DNA reads TGTGCCAGCAGCCGCGTGGCCGCTAACTATGGCTACACCTTC. The chain employs TRBV7-2 and TRBJ1-2; no definite D call. Looked up from germline, CDR1 is SGHTA and CDR2 is FQGNSA. V lost 5 bases and J 0 bases, leaving 10 bases between the germline ends. The CDR3 runs to 14 residues.

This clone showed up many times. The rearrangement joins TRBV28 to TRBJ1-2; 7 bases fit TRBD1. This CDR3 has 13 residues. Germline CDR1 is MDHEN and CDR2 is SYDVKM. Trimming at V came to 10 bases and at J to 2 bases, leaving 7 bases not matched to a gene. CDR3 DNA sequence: TGTGCCATCCAAAAGGACAGGAACTATGGCTACACCTTC. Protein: CAIQKDRNYGYTF.

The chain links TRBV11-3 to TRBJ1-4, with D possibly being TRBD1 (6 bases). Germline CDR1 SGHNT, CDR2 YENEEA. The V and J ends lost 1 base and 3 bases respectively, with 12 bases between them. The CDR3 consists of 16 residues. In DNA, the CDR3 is TGTGCCAGCAGCTTAGTTTCAGGGGCGGCTAATGAAAAACTGTTTTTT. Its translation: CASSLVSGAANEKLFF.

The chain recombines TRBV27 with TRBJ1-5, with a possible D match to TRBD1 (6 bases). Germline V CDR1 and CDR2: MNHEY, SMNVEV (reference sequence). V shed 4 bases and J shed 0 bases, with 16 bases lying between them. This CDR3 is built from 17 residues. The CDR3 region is CASSSLGTTHSNQPQHF. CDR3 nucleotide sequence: TGTGCCAGCAGTTCCCTCGGGACAACTCATAGCAATCAGCCCCAGCATTTT.

Here the CDR3 DNA reads TGTGCCAGCAGCACGGCGGGTCTGACTGAAGCTTTCTTT. It specifies CASSTAGLTEAFF. J is TRBJ1-1 and V is TRBV28; D is unclear. V gave up 6 bases and J gave up 5 bases, with 13 bases separating them. Per the germline V gene, CDR1 is MDHEN and CDR2 is SYDVKM. The CDR3 has 13 residues.

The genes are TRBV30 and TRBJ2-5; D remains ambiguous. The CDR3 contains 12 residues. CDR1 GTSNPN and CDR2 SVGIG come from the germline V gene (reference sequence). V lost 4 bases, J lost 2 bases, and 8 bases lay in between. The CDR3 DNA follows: TGTGCCTGGAATGTAGGGCAAGAGACCCAGTACTTC. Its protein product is CAWNVGQETQYF.

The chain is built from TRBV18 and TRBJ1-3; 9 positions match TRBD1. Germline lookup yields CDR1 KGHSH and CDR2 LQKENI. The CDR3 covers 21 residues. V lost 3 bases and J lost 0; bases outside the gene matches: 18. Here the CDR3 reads CASSPLPLPGQGLLSGNTIYF. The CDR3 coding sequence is TGTGCCAGCTCACCTCTCCCATTACCGGGACAGGGATTACTCTCTGGAAACACCATATATTTT.

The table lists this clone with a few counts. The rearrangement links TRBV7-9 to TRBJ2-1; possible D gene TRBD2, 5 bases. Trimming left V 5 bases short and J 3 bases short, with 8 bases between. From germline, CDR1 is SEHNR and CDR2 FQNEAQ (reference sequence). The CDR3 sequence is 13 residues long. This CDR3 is CASSPLGYNEQFF. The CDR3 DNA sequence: TGTGCCAGCAGCCCACTAGGCTACAATGAGCAGTTCTTC.

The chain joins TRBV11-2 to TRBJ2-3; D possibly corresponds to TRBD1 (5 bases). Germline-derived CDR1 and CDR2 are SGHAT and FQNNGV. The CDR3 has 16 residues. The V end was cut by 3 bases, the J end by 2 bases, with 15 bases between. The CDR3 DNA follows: TGTGCCAGCAGCTTCGGACGGACATCGGACACAGATACGCAGTATTTT. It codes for CASSFGRTSDTDTQYF.

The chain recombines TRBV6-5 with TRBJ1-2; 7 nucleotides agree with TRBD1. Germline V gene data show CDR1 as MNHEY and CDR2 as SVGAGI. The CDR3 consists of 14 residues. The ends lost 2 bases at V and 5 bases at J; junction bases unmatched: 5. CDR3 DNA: TGTGCCAGCAGTTACAAGACAGGGTGGTATGGCTACACCTTC. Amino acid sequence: CASSYKTGWYGYTF.